The T cell receptor (beta chain) under discussion was sequenced for a study of T cell responses to AZD1222 COVID-19 vaccine. Study-wide results and limits: Spike-specific TCRs gained breadth and depth after people received two AZD1222 doses. White British ancestry dominated among donors, who included more females, and clonal diversity was possibly underestimated.

A remark on this clone: Its specificity is not known.

Germline V gives CDR1 KGHDR, CDR2 SFDVKD. CDR3 length equals 15 residues. Between the trimmed V and J ends, which lost 3 bases and 0 bases, there was a span of 10 bases. Profiled with immunoSEQ multiplex PCR; TCRdb holds only in-frame clones, not every one. This sample has approximately 100,000 clones, with about nine tenths found just once. This receptor was obtained from an adult in good health. The sequencing used peripheral blood, collected on day 0 of AZD1222 vaccination. V is TRBV24-1 and J is TRBJ2-5; the D is unclear. The CDR3 DNA reads as TGTGCCACCAGTGATCCTACTAAGTACCAAGAGACCCAGTACTTC. Its protein product is CATSDPTKYQETQYF.